This TCR beta chain was sequenced for a study of immune heterogeneity within non-small cell lung tumors. Across the whole study: The composition of the tumors was several squamous cell carcinomas, 10 non-squamous carcinomas and 1 not otherwise specified.

This clonotype was observed many times. Bulk tumor genomic DNA, roughly 540 ng per sample, was the template. Several biopsies were collected from each primary tumor during surgery. They were spaced as far apart as possible within the tumor mass. Before undergoing curative surgery, patients had newly diagnosed non-small cell lung cancer that was untreated. Germline loops: CDR1 WNHNN, CDR2 SYGVQD (reference sequence). The CDR3 loop spans 14 amino acids. The V and J ends lost 10 bases and 3 bases respectively, with 19 bases between them. CDR3 of TCR beta was amplified by multiplex PCR that used 32 V and 13 J primers. MiXCR, applied by TCRdb to the multiplex PCR reads, yields one record per CDR3 protein. Seen here are about 15,000 distinct CDR3 sequences, under 30% observed once, and the top ten hold about 4.3%.

V gene TRBV10-1 combines with J gene TRBJ2-7, with a possible D match to TRBD2 (6 bases). The source of this sequence is a man aged 40-49 years with non-small cell lung cancer. Sequencing used lung tumor tissue. CDR3 in DNA: TGCGCCACCCCTCGGGAGCCCACAGTCTACGAGCAGTACTTC. This codes for CATPREPTVYEQYF.